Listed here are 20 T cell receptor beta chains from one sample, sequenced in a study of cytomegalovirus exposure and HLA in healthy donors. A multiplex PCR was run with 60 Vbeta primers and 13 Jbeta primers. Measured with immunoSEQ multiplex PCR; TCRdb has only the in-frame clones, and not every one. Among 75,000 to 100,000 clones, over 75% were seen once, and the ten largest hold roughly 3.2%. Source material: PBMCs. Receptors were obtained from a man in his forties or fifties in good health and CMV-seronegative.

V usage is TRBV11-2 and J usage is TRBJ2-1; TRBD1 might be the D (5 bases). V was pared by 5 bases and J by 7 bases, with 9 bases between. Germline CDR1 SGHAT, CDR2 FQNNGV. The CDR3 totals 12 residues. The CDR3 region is CASSLRQNEQFF. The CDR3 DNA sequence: TGTGCCAGCAGCCTTCGACAGAATGAGCAGTTCTTC.

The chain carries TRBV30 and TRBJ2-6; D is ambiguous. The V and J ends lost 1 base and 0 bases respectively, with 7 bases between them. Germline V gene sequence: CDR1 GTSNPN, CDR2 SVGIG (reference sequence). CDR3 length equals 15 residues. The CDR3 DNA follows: TGTGCCTGGAGTGACTGGAGCTCTGGGGCCAACGTCCTGACTTTC. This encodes CAWSDWSSGANVLTF.

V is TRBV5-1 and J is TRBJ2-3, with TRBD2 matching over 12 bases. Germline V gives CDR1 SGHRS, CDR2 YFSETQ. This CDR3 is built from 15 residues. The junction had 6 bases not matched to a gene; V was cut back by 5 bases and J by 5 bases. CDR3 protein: CASRPSGGAGDTQYF. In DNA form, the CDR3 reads TGCGCCAGCAGGCCTAGCGGGGGGGCAGGAGATACGCAGTATTTT.

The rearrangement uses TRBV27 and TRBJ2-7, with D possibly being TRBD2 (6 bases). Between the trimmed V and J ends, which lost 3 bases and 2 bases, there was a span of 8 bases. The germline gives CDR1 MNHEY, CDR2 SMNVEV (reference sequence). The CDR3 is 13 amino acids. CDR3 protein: CASSFRGTYEQYF. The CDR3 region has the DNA TGTGCCAGCAGTTTCCGGGGGACCTACGAGCAGTACTTC.

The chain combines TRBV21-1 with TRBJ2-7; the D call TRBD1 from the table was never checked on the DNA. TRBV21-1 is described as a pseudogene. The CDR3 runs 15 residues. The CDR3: CASSKPTGQGCEQYF. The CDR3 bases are TGTGCCAGCAGCAAGCCTACGGGACAGGGATGTGAGCAGTACTTC.

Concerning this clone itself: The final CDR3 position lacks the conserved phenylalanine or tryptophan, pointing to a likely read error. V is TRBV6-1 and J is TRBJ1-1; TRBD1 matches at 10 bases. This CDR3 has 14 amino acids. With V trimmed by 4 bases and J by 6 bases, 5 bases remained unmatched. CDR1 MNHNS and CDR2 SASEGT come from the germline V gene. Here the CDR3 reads CASSGRQGAAEAFL. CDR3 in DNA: TGTGCCAGCAGTGGACGACAGGGGGCGGCTGAAGCTTTCCTT.

In DNA form, the CDR3 reads TGTGCCAGCGAAACTAGCGGGGAAAACATTCAGTACTTC. Translating it yields CASETSGENIQYF. The rearrangement joins TRBV19 to TRBJ2-4; TRBD2 aligns across 10 bases. This CDR3 has 13 residues. The germline V gene has CDR1 LNHDA and CDR2 SQIVND (reference sequence). Trimming took 9 bases from V and 5 from J; bases not matched to a gene: 4. The full variable domain, in which reference TRBV19 and TRBJ2-4 provide the parts outside the CDR3, is DGGITQSPKYLFRKEGQNVTLSCEQNLNHDAMYWYRQDPGQGLRLIYYSQIVNDFQKGDIAEGYSVSREKKESFPLTVTSAQKNPTAFYLCASETSGENIQYFGAGTRLSVL.

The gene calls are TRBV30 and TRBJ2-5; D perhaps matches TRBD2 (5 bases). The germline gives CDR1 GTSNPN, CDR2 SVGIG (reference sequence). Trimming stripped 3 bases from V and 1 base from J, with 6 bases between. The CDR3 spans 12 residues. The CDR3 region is CAWRDFQETQYF. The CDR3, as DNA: TGTGCCTGGAGGGACTTCCAAGAGACCCAGTACTTC.

For the CDR3, the DNA is TGTGCCAGCAGTCCCCCCCCCGGGACAGGTAATGAAAAACTGTTTTTT. It encodes CASSPPPGTGNEKLFF. This rearrangement joins TRBV28 to TRBJ1-4, with 8 positions matching TRBD1. Germline V CDR1 and CDR2: MDHEN, SYDVKM. The J segment lost 4 bases and the V segment lost 5 bases, leaving 9 bases of the junction unmatched. The CDR3 runs 16 residues. The variable domain in full, with the rest retrieved from reference TRBV28 and TRBJ1-4, is DVKVTQSSRYLVKRTGEKVFLECVQDMDHENMFWYRQDPGLGLRLIYFSYDVKMKEKGDIPEGYSVSREKKERFSLILESASTNQTSMYLCASSPPPGTGNEKLFFGSGTQLSVL.

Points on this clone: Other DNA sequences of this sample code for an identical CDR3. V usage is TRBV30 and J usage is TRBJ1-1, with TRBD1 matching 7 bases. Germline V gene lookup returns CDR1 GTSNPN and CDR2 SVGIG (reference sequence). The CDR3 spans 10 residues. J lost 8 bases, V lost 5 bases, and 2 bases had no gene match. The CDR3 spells CAWGDREAFF. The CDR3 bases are TGTGCCTGGGGGGACAGAGAAGCTTTCTTT.

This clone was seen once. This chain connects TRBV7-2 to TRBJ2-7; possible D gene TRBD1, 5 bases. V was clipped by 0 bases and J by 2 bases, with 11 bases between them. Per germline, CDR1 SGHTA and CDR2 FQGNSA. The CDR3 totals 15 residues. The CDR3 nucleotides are TGTGCCAGCAGCTTAGCGTTGGGGCGGACCTACGAGCAGTACTTC. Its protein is CASSLALGRTYEQYF. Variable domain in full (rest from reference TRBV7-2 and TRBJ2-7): GAGVSQSPSNKVTEKGKDVELRCDPISGHTALYWYRQSLGQGLEFLIYFQGNSAPDKSGLPSDRFSAERTGGSVSTLTIQRTQQEDSAVYLCASSLALGRTYEQYFGPGTRLTVT.

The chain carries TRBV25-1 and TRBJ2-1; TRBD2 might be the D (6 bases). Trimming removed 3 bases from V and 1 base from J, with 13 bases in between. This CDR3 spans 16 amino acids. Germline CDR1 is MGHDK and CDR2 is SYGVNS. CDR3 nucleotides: TGTGCCAGCAGTGAGGGGGGACTCCAATCCTACAATGAGCAGTTCTTC. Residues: CASSEGGLQSYNEQFF.

This CDR3 is CASSFSVNTEAFF. The CDR3 coding sequence is TGTGCCAGCAGCTTTTCCGTGAACACTGAAGCTTTCTTT. The chain is built from TRBV7-2 and TRBJ1-1; D call uncertain. Trimming took 3 bases from V and 0 from J, leaving 5 bases between them. The CDR3 totals 13 residues. Germline V gives CDR1 SGHTA, CDR2 FQGNSA.

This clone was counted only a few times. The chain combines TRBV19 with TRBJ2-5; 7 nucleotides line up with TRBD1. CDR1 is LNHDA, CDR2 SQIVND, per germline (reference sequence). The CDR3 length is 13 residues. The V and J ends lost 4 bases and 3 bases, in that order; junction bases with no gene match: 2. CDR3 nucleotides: TGTGCCAGTAGTACACAGGGGAAAGAGACCCAGTACTTC. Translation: CASSTQGKETQYF.

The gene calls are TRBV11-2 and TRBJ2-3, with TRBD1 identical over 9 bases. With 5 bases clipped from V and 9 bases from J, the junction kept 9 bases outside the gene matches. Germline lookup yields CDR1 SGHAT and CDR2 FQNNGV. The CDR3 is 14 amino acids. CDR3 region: CASSTQGAQGTQYF. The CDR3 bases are TGTGCCAGCAGCACACAGGGGGCTCAGGGCACGCAGTATTTT.

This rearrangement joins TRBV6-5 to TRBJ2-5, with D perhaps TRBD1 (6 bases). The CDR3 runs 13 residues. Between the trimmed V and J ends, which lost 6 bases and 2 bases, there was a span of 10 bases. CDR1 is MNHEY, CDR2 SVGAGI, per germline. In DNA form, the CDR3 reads TGTGCCAGCAGACGGACAGAACAAGAGACCCAGTACTTC. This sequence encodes CASRRTEQETQYF.

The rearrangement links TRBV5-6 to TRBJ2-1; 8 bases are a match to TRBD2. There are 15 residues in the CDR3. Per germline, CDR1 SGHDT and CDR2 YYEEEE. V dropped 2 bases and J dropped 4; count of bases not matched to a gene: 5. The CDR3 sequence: CASSFRGGLYNEQFF. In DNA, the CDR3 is TGTGCCAGCAGCTTCCGGGGGGGCCTTTACAATGAGCAGTTCTTC.

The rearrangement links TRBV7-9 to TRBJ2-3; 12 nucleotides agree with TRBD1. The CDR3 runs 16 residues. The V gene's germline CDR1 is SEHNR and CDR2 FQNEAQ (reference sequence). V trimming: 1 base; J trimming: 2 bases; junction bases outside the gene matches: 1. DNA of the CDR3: TGTGCCAGCAGCTTAGGGGACAGGGGGCCCACAGATACGCAGTATTTT. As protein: CASSLGDRGPTDTQYF. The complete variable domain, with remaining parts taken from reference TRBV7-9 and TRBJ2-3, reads DTGVSQNPRHKITKRGQNVTFRCDPISEHNRLYWYRQTLGQGPEFLTYFQNEAQLEKSRLLSDRFSAERPKGSFSTLEIQRTEQGDSAMYLCASSLGDRGPTDTQYFGPGTRLTVL.

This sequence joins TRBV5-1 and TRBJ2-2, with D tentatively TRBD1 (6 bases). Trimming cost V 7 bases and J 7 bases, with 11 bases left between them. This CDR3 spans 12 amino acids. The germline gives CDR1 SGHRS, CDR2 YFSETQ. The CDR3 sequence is CASGGQIGELFF. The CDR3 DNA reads TGCGCCAGCGGGGGACAAATCGGGGAGCTGTTTTTT. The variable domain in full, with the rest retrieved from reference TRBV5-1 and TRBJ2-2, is KAGVTQTPRYLIKTRGQQVTLSCSPISGHRSVSWYQQTPGQGLQFLFEYFSETQRNKGNFPGRFSGRQFSNSRSEMNVSTLELGDSALYLCASGGQIGELFFGEGSRLTVL.

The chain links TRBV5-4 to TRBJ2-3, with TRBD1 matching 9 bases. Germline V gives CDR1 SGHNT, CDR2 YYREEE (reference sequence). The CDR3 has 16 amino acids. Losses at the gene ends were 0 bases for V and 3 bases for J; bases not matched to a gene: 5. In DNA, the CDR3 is TGTGCCAGCAGCTTGGCCAAGGGACAGGGAACAGATACGCAGTATTTT. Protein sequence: CASSLAKGQGTDTQYF.